This is a list of T cell receptor beta chains from one sample in a study of T cell repertoires in cytomegalovirus infection. TCRdb used MiXCR to reprocess the reads, holding one entry per CDR3 protein. The table lists over 250,000 distinct CDR3 sequences, roughly 26% of them singletons. Sequenced material: PBMCs. The receptors originated from a human donor in good health (CMV status not recorded). Some clones in this sample may be carry-over from other donors' samples. Both conserved end residues are part of each CDR3. A D gene is named only where the DNA matches it firmly. Only part of the rows carry a size: once, few, many, or a class if the clone is expanded.

d_call j_call clone_size v_call cdr3_nt cdr3_aa
NA TRBJ2-3 many TRBV28 TGTGCCAGCAGTTTACAACTAGTTACGCAGTATTTT CASSLQLVTQYF
NA TRBJ2-1 many TRBV7-6 TGTGCCAGCAGCTTAGCGGCCCTGGGCGCCAGCTCCTACAATGAGCAGTTCTTC CASSLAALGASSYNEQFF
TRBD2 TRBJ2-1 NA TRBV30 TGTGCCCGGAGGAGCGGGGGTGGCAATGAGCAGTTCTTC CARRSGGGNEQFF
TRBD1 TRBJ1-5 NA TRBV2 TGTGCCAGCATTAATACAGGGGGCTCCGGTCAGCCCCAGCATTTT CASINTGGSGQPQHF
NA TRBJ1-1 NA TRBV14 TGTGCCAGCAGCCAAGATTTGGTCACTGAAGCTTTCTTT CASSQDLVTEAFF
NA TRBJ1-1 NA TRBV28 TGTGCCAGCAGTTCCCGGGACACTTGGAACACTGAAGCTTTCTTT CASSSRDTWNTEAFF
TRBD1 TRBJ2-5 few TRBV10-3 TGTGCCACGAGGGACAGCCAAGAGACCCAGTACTTC CATRDSQETQYF
TRBD1 TRBJ1-1 NA TRBV7-6 TGTGCCAGCAGCTTAAGCCAGGGGGACACTGAAGCTTTCTTT CASSLSQGDTEAFF
NA TRBJ2-4 NA TRBV6-6 TGTGCCAGCAGTTCGTCCCCGGGAAAAAACATTCAGTACTTC CASSSSPGKNIQYF
NA TRBJ2-1 NA TRBV5-1 TGCGCCAGCAGCTTGATACCCACTTTGGGCTACAATGAGCAGTTCTTC CASSLIPTLGYNEQFF
NA TRBJ2-5 NA TRBV28 TGTGCCAGCAGTTTTGGCGCCAGAGGGGCGACCCAGTACTTC CASSFGARGATQYF
NA TRBJ1-2 NA TRBV7-3 TGTGCCAGCAGCTCACGAGGTCCGGGGGACTATGGCTACACCTTC CASSSRGPGDYGYTF
NA TRBJ2-6 NA TRBV27 TGTGCCAGCAGTTGGAGTACAAGGGTCGGCTCGGGGGCCAACGTCCTGACTTTC CASSWSTRVGSGANVLTF
TRBD1 TRBJ1-1 few TRBV12-3/TRBV12-4 TGTGCCAGCAGTTTATTTGCCAGGGGGCTAAGATGGGGCACTGAAGCTTTCTTT CASSLFARGLRWGTEAFF
NA TRBJ2-7 many TRBV11-2 TGTGCCAGCAGCTTCGCGCAACAGGGGGAGGGCGAGCAGTACTTC CASSFAQQGEGEQYF
TRBD2 TRBJ2-1 few TRBV28 TGTGCCAGCACGGGGGGGACTAGCGGGGGGTACAATGAGCAGTTCTTC CASTGGTSGGYNEQFF
NA TRBJ1-2 NA TRBV28 TGTGCCAGCAGTTTGTCGGGGTACTATGGCTACACCTTC CASSLSGYYGYTF
NA TRBJ2-7 few TRBV6-1 TGTGCCAGCAGTGTCGGTCACAGCGAGAGCTCCTACGAGCAGTACTTC CASSVGHSESSYEQYF
TRBD2 TRBJ2-5 NA TRBV11-2 TGTGCCAGCAGCTTAATTTCCAGGCTAGCGGGGTCGTACCAAGAGACCCAGTACTTC CASSLISRLAGSYQETQYF
NA TRBJ2-1 NA TRBV14 TGTGCCAGCAGCCCCCGCGTTAGGCAGGGTGTCGGCAATGAGCAGTTCTTC CASSPRVRQGVGNEQFF
TRBD2 TRBJ2-7 NA TRBV11-2 TGTGCCAGCAGTAGACCGGGACTAGCGGGGGTTGAGCAGTACTTC CASSRPGLAGVEQYF
NA TRBJ2-7 few TRBV11-1 TGTGCCAGCAGCCCAGGGCAGGGCCAGTACGAGCAGTACTTC CASSPGQGQYEQYF
NA TRBJ2-5 few TRBV28 TGTGCCAGCAGTTTGGGGGGTCCGTACCAAGAGACCCAGTACTTC CASSLGGPYQETQYF
NA TRBJ1-1 many TRBV7-9 TGTGCCAGCAGCTCCCCCTTACAGAGAGAAGCTTTCTTT CASSSPLQREAFF
TRBD2 TRBJ2-1 many TRBV7-9 TGTGCCAGCAGCTTATCGGGAGGTCCCGATGAGCAGTTCTTC CASSLSGGPDEQFF
TRBD2 TRBJ2-1 NA TRBV5-1 TGCGCCAGCAGCATTGGACTAGCGGGCCCCTACAATGAGCAGTTCTTC CASSIGLAGPYNEQFF
TRBD2 TRBJ2-5 few TRBV29-1 TGCAGCGCGGGACTATTGGAAGAGACCCAGTACTTC CSAGLLEETQYF
NA TRBJ1-6 few TRBV11-2 TGTGCCAGCAGCTTAACACAGGTTGATTCACCCCTCCACTTT CASSLTQVDSPLHF
NA TRBJ1-6 few TRBV10-3 TGTGCCATCATGGCGACCGGGGGTTCACCCCTCCACTTT CAIMATGGSPLHF
TRBD2 TRBJ2-1 NA TRBV28 TGTGCCAGCATTCTTAGCGGGAGTAGCTACAATGAGCAGTTCTTC CASILSGSSYNEQFF
NA TRBJ1-4 NA TRBV11-2 TGTGCCAGCAGCTTAATTGGGGCTTCGACTAATGAAAAACTGTTTTTT CASSLIGASTNEKLFF